This T cell receptor (beta chain) was captured in a study of human T cells and chemical hapten exposure. TCRdb re-derived calls from the RACE reads in MiXCR, one entry per CDR3 protein. The sample consists of 70,000 to 90,000 distinct CDR3 sequences, about 9.4% of them appearing once. This clonotype was counted at least ten times. Specified time point: patch test 2, 6 weeks after DPC sensitization. Treatment described: therapeutic diphenylcyclopropenone sensitization with weekly scalp DPC. The CDR3 covers 13 residues. Between the trimmed V and J ends, which lost 4 bases and 4 bases, there was a span of 11 bases. Germline V lookup: CDR1 SNHLY, CDR2 FYNNEI.

The chain has TRBV2 and TRBJ2-7; a weak D match, TRBD1 (6 bases). Sequencing was performed on whole blood, taken in connection with sensitization to the hapten diphenylcyclopropenone (DPC). The clonotype was recovered from a woman between 50 and 59 years old with alopecia areata. Some clones in this sample may be carry-over from other donors' samples. The chain's CDR3 is CASSAGHFYEQYF. The CDR3, as DNA: TGTGCCAGCAGTGCGGGACATTTTTACGAGCAGTACTTC.